In this sample, the clone carrying this T cell receptor beta chain turned up many times. The antigen remains undetermined. This record belongs to a study of T-cell reconstitution after alpha-beta-depleted transplantation in children. Per the germline V gene, CDR1 is SGHRS and CDR2 is YFSETQ. The CDR3 covers 16 residues. Trimming at V came to 0 bases and at J to 2 bases, leaving 4 bases not matched to a gene. General observations from the study: A year post-transplant, T-cell counts and diversity derived mostly from newly produced T cells. Two months or so post-transplant, alpha-beta T cells reportedly derived from several hundred expanded graft clones. At day 60, the high TCRbeta diversity found in some patients originated from recipient T cells and thymic progenitors that had survived.

The TCRbeta library was prepared with unique molecular identifiers. MiXCR, run by TCRdb on the PCR reads, gives a single entry per CDR3 protein. This table has just under 350,000 distinct CDR3 sequences, around 15% appearing once. The rearrangement links TRBV5-1 to TRBJ2-2; the match to TRBD1 covers 7 bases. The sequence derives from a male patient under 10 years old who had a stem cell transplant for acute lymphoblastic leukemia, so the T cells may come from the graft donor. The specimen comprised PBMCs, mostly from graft donor cells, sampled 360 days after TCRalphabeta/CD19-depleted stem cell transplant. CDR3 sequence: CASSLGRGPNTGELFF. The CDR3 DNA reads TGCGCCAGCAGCTTGGGAAGGGGGCCAAACACCGGGGAGCTGTTTTTT.